These 4 T cell receptor beta chains came from one sample sequenced in a study of T cell responses to AZD1222 COVID-19 vaccine. The data were produced by immunoSEQ multiplex PCR, yet TCRdb's version contains in-frame clones alone and is incomplete. Of some 250,000 clones in the sample, 85% to 95% are singletons; the top ten hold about 0.5%. Sequences were derived from peripheral blood, sampled 28 days after the second AZD1222 dose. The receptors come from an adult who received the AZD1222 COVID-19 vaccine.

The chain recombines TRBV21-1 with TRBJ1-4; TRBD1 is taken as the D call from the table, unchecked against the DNA. TRBV21-1 is flagged as a pseudogene. CDR3 size: 18 residues. CDR3 sequence reads: CASSKGTVRYTTNEKLFF. CDR3 nucleotide sequence: TGTGCCAGCAGCAAAGGGACAGTCCGTTACACAACTAATGAAAAACTGTTTTTT.

Turning to this clone: Other DNA sequences of this sample code for an identical CDR3. V gene TRBV7-9 combines with J gene TRBJ2-1, with no clear D. V was pared by 1 base and J by 5 bases, with 6 bases between. The CDR3 is 13 residues long. Germline values: CDR1 SEHNR, CDR2 FQNEAQ (reference sequence). The CDR3: CASSLGQHNEQFF. DNA for the CDR3: TGTGCCAGCAGCTTAGGGCAGCACAATGAGCAGTTCTTC.

This clone was observed once. The chain links TRBV28 to TRBJ1-2, with D uncertain. The CDR3 has 12 amino acids. Germline CDR1 MDHEN, CDR2 SYDVKM. V was pared by 1 base and J by 7 bases, with 7 bases between. In DNA, the CDR3 is TGTGCCAGCAGTTTATATACAAGTGGCTACACCTTC. Translation: CASSLYTSGYTF.

The chain joins TRBV24-1 to TRBJ1-5, with a tentative D call TRBD1 (6 bases). The CDR3 covers 14 residues. V lost 6 bases to trimming and J lost 2 bases, with 10 bases between them. Germline CDR1 reads KGHDR; CDR2 reads SFDVKD. Here the CDR3 DNA reads TGTGCCACCAGTCCCGGGACACGCAATCAGCCCCAGCATTTT. It yields the protein CATSPGTRNQPQHF.